This T cell receptor (beta chain) was documented in a study of identical twins. TCRdb reprocessed the 5' RACE reads with MiXCR, giving one entry per CDR3 protein. Among around 480,000 distinct CDR3 sequences listed, roughly an eighth were seen once. This sample was shared with a second study, whose subject was yellow fever vaccine responses in identical twins.

Sample: CD4+ T cells sorted from blood. This clonotype was sampled from a woman aged 18-35 years in good health.

The CDR3 DNA reads TGTGCCAGCAGGAAGCGGGACGAGGCTTTCTTT. Its translation is CASRKRDEAFF. The chain combines TRBV6-5 with TRBJ1-1; tentative D call: TRBD1 (5 bases). The CDR3 is 11 amino acids. CDR1 is MNHEY and CDR2 is SVGAGI in the germline V gene. Trimming pared 6 bases from V and 11 bases from J, leaving 13 bases between.